The next 6 T cell receptor beta chains were all read from a single sample in a study of cytomegalovirus exposure and HLA in healthy donors. PCR primers comprised 60 Vbeta and 13 Jbeta primers. Produced via immunoSEQ multiplex PCR; TCRdb's table is partial and in-frame only. The sample gives about 85,000 clones, about four fifths of which show up once; about 30% is in the top ten. Sequencing was performed on PBMCs. The source is a middle-aged man in good health and CMV-seropositive.

This clone was recorded once. The rearrangement joins TRBV6-1 to TRBJ2-1; 10 bases are a match to TRBD2. Germline V gene lookup returns CDR1 MNHNS and CDR2 SASEGT. V was pared by 3 bases and J by 4 bases, with 9 bases of the junction left unmatched. The length of the CDR3 is 17 residues. This chain's CDR3 is CASSDIRTSGTYNEQFF. Here the CDR3 DNA reads TGTGCCAGCAGTGACATTCGGACTAGCGGAACATACAATGAGCAGTTCTTC.

V is TRBV29-1 and J is TRBJ2-5; D might be TRBD2 (7 bases). Germline V gives CDR1 SQVTM, CDR2 ANQGSEA. The CDR3 has 15 residues. With 1 base removed from V and 5 bases from J, the gap between germline ends came to 17 bases. In DNA, the CDR3 is TGCAGCGTTGAAGCCCTCGGGGGGCTAGGGGAGACCCAGTACTTC. This gives the protein CSVEALGGLGETQYF.

J is TRBJ2-2 and V is TRBV9; D is perhaps TRBD2 (5 bases). The V end lost 2 bases, the J end lost 0 bases, and 14 bases lay between the germline ends. The CDR3 runs 17 residues. Germline V lookup: CDR1 SGDLS, CDR2 YYNGEE. Here the CDR3 DNA reads TGTGCCAGCAGCGTCTCGGTTACTAGTGCGAACACCGGGGAGCTGTTTTTT. Its protein is CASSVSVTSANTGELFF.

To note about this clone: An end of the junction differs from the germline gene, which may be a read error. This sequence joins TRBV5-1 and TRBJ2-6; weak D call: TRBD1 (5 bases). Looked up from germline, CDR1 is SGHRS and CDR2 is YFSETQ. The CDR3 spans 20 residues. Written as DNA, the CDR3 is TGCGCCAGCAGCTTGGTTGCAGCGCCCGATCTCCTCTCTGGGGCCAACGGCCTGACTTTC. As protein: CASSLVAAPDLLSGANGLTF.

CDR3 in DNA: TGTGCCAGCAGCTTACCCGTCGGCTATGGCTACACCTTC. This translates into CASSLPVGYGYTF. The V and J genes are TRBV7-8 and TRBJ1-2; no clear D gene. There are 13 residues in the CDR3. From germline, CDR1 is SGHVS and CDR2 FQNEAQ. V dropped 2 bases and J dropped 4 bases, with 8 bases sitting between them.

J is TRBJ1-1 and V is TRBV2; 9 bases match TRBD1. J gave up 6 bases and V 8 bases, and 10 bases lay outside the gene matches. Germline CDR1 and CDR2: SNHLY and FYNNEI. The CDR3 is 14 residues long. In nucleotides, the CDR3 is TGTGCCAGCGCACCACCGGGACAGGGAGCTGAAGCTTTCTTT. It yields the protein CASAPPGQGAEAFF.